Listed below are T cell receptor beta chains from one sample, sequenced in a study of human T cells and chemical hapten exposure. MiXCR, applied by TCRdb to the 5' RACE reads, yields one record per CDR3 protein. Here the sample spans 130,000 or so distinct CDR3 sequences, 3.5% to 5% being singletons. Receptors originate from a female donor in good health. Both conserved end residues are part of each CDR3. A D gene is named only where the DNA matches it firmly. The size of a clone is reported for some rows only, either as once, few or many, or as a class for expanded clones.

j_call | d_call | clone_size | v_call | cdr3_aa | cdr3_nt
TRBJ1-5 | - | many | TRBV18 | CASSRQVLSNQPQHF | TGTGCCAGCTCCCGACAGGTTTTGAGCAATCAGCCCCAGCATTTT
TRBJ1-1 | - | many | TRBV2 | CASSKTMNTEAFF | TGTGCCAGCAGTAAAACCATGAACACTGAAGCTTTCTTT
TRBJ1-6 | TRBD1 | many | TRBV6-1 | CASGGTGENSPLHF | TGTGCCAGCGGCGGGACAGGAGAAAATTCACCCCTCCACTTT
TRBJ2-5 | TRBD2 | once | TRBV7-2 | CASSRDYTSRETQYF | TGTGCCAGCAGCCGGGACTACACATCCCGAGAGACCCAGTACTTC
TRBJ2-1 | - | few | TRBV28 | CASSWNPYNEQFF | TGTGCCAGCAGTTGGAACCCTTACAATGAGCAGTTCTTC
TRBJ2-1 | - | many | TRBV7-9 | CASSLGSTGSYNEQFF | TGTGCCAGCAGCTTGGGATCCACAGGCTCCTACAATGAGCAGTTCTTC
TRBJ1-5 | - | many | TRBV19 | CASSIDGNQPQHF | TGTGCCAGTAGTATAGATGGCAATCAGCCCCAGCATTTT
TRBJ1-2 | TRBD1 | many | TRBV4-3 | CASSQRQGLNYGYTF | TGCGCCAGCAGCCAACGACAGGGACTAAACTATGGCTACACCTTC
TRBJ1-5 | - | many | TRBV4-3 | CASRASRISNQPQHF | TGCGCCAGCAGGGCCAGTCGAATTAGCAATCAGCCCCAGCATTTT
TRBJ2-1 | - | many | TRBV5-1 | CASSLGGPHNEQFF | TGCGCCAGCAGCTTAGGGGGGCCTCACAATGAGCAGTTCTTC
TRBJ2-3 | - | many | TRBV20-1 | CSAKDGPTDTQYF | TGCAGTGCGAAGGACGGGCCCACAGATACGCAGTATTTT
TRBJ1-5 | - | many | TRBV2 | CASSEGSAKGNQPQHF | TGTGCCAGCAGTGAGGGGTCTGCTAAGGGAAATCAGCCCCAGCATTTT
TRBJ2-2 | TRBD1 | many | TRBV5-4 | CASSRRPGTGDTGELFF | TGTGCCAGCAGCCGAAGACCGGGGACAGGGGACACCGGGGAGCTGTTTTTT
TRBJ1-1 | - | medium-sized | TRBV6-2/TRBV6-3 | CASSSQGINTEAFF | TGTGCCAGCAGTTCTCAGGGGATCAACACTGAAGCTTTCTTT
TRBJ2-1 | TRBD1 | - | TRBV2 | CASSDGTGGAYNEQFF | TGTGCCAGCAGTGATGGGACAGGGGGAGCCTACAATGAGCAGTTCTTC
TRBJ1-2 | TRBD1 | many | TRBV5-1 | CASSTGDRSYGYTF | TGCGCCAGCAGCACAGGGGACAGGTCTTATGGCTACACCTTC
TRBJ2-2 | TRBD1 | few | TRBV27 | CASTRTGRGTGELFF | TGTGCCAGCACCCGGACAGGTCGAGGCACCGGGGAGCTGTTTTTT
TRBJ2-7 | - | many | TRBV3-1 | CASSRVHEQYF | TGTGCCAGCAGCCGAGTCCACGAGCAGTACTTC
TRBJ1-6 | TRBD1 | many | TRBV5-4 | CASSLETGNSPLHF | TGTGCCAGCAGCTTGGAGACAGGGAATTCACCCCTCCACTTT
TRBJ2-3 | - | - | TRBV28 | CASSSRIDPTDTQYF | TGTGCCAGCAGTTCGCGCATCGATCCCACAGATACGCAGTATTTT
TRBJ1-6 | - | many | TRBV6-1 | CASSEARAGANSPLHF | TGTGCCAGCAGTGAAGCGCGGGCAGGGGCTAATTCACCCCTCCACTTT
TRBJ2-7 | - | many | TRBV29-1 | CSASGVSYEQYF | TGCAGCGCATCAGGGGTCTCCTACGAGCAGTACTTC
TRBJ1-1 | - | many | TRBV20-1 | CSASRALGGTEAFF | TGCAGTGCTTCCCGGGCCCTCGGTGGAACTGAAGCTTTCTTT
TRBJ2-7 | TRBD2 | many | TRBV12-3/TRBV12-4 | CASSFRTSGGIYEQYF | TGTGCCAGCAGTTTCCGGACTAGCGGGGGGATTTACGAGCAGTACTTC
TRBJ2-3 | - | many | TRBV29-1 | CSVARRTVDTQYF | TGCAGCGTCGCCCGACGAACGGTAGATACGCAGTATTTT
TRBJ1-3 | TRBD1 | many | TRBV25-1 | CASRDSLSGNTIYF | TGTGCCAGCCGGGACAGTCTCTCTGGAAACACCATATATTTT
TRBJ1-1 | TRBD1 | many | TRBV7-8 | CASSPSPGQGMNTEAFF | TGTGCCAGCAGCCCAAGTCCGGGACAGGGGATGAACACTGAAGCTTTCTTT
TRBJ1-1 | - | many | TRBV7-2 | CASSFSLSTEAFF | TGTGCCAGCAGCTTTAGCCTGAGCACTGAAGCTTTCTTT
TRBJ2-3 | - | many | TRBV28 | CAGTDPGTDTQYF | TGTGCCGGTACAGATCCGGGCACAGATACGCAGTATTTT
TRBJ1-1 | - | many | TRBV7-9 | CASSLLGPYTEAFF | TGTGCCAGCAGCCTACTCGGACCTTACACTGAAGCTTTCTTT
TRBJ2-6 | - | many | TRBV6-2/TRBV6-3 | CASRRGGANVLTF | TGTGCCAGCAGACGTGGAGGAGCCAACGTCCTGACTTTC
TRBJ2-1 | - | - | TRBV5-1 | CASSLYADEQFF | TGCGCCAGCAGCTTGTATGCTGATGAGCAGTTCTTC
TRBJ1-1 | TRBD1 | many | TRBV4-1 | CASSQAYGQVNTEAFF | TGCGCCAGCAGCCAGGCGTATGGACAGGTGAACACTGAAGCTTTCTTT
TRBJ2-3 | TRBD2 | many | TRBV12-3/TRBV12-4 | CASSLNSGGLNTDTQYF | TGTGCCAGCAGTTTAAATAGCGGGGGTTTGAACACAGATACGCAGTATTTT
TRBJ2-1 | - | many | TRBV5-8 | CASSLMTNRYNEQFF | TGTGCCAGCAGCTTAATGACAAACAGGTACAATGAGCAGTTCTTC
TRBJ2-3 | TRBD1 | many | TRBV19 | CASSMTGADTQYF | TGTGCCAGTAGTATGACAGGGGCAGATACGCAGTATTTT
TRBJ2-3 | TRBD2 | - | TRBV5-1 | CASSLGTSEQADTQYF | TGCGCCAGCAGCCTCGGGACTAGCGAGCAGGCAGATACGCAGTATTTT
TRBJ2-1 | - | many | TRBV9 | CASSVGLGNEQFF | TGTGCCAGCAGCGTAGGTTTGGGGAATGAGCAGTTCTTC
TRBJ1-2 | - | many | TRBV12-3/TRBV12-4 | CASSTDFNYGYTF | TGTGCCAGCAGCACTGACTTTAACTATGGCTACACCTTC
TRBJ1-1 | - | - | TRBV21-1 | CAGLRDRGWAAFF | TGTGCCGGCCTCCGAGACAGGGGATGGGCAGCTTTCTTT
TRBJ1-5 | - | many | TRBV15 | CATGRDNQPQHF | TGTGCCACCGGGCGGGACAATCAGCCCCAGCATTTT
TRBJ2-2 | - | many | TRBV19 | CASSSQGRAGELFF | TGTGCCAGTAGTAGCCAGGGCAGGGCCGGGGAGCTGTTTTTT
TRBJ2-7 | - | many | TRBV13 | CASSLGGGFYEQYF | TGTGCCAGCAGCTTAGGGGGGGGCTTCTACGAGCAGTACTTC
TRBJ2-3 | TRBD2 | many | TRBV12-3/TRBV12-4 | CAIRGGADTQYF | TGTGCCATACGCGGGGGGGCAGATACGCAGTATTTT
TRBJ2-2 | - | - | TRBV4-3 | CASSQDPRTNTGELFF | TGCGCCAGCAGCCAAGACCCGAGGACGAACACCGGGGAGCTGTTTTTT